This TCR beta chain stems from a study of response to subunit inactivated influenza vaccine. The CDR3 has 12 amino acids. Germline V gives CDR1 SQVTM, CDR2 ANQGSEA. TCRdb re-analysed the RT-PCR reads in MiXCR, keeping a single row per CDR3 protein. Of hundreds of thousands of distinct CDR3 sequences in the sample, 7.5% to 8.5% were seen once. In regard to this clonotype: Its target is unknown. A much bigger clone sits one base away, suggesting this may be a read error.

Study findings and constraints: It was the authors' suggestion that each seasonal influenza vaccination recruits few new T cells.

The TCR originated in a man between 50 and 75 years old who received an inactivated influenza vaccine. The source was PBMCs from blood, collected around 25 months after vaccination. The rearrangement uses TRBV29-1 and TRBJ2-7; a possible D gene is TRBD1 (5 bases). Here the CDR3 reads CSVEQGTYEQCF. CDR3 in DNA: TGCAGCGTTGAACAGGGAACCTACGAGCAGTGCTTC.